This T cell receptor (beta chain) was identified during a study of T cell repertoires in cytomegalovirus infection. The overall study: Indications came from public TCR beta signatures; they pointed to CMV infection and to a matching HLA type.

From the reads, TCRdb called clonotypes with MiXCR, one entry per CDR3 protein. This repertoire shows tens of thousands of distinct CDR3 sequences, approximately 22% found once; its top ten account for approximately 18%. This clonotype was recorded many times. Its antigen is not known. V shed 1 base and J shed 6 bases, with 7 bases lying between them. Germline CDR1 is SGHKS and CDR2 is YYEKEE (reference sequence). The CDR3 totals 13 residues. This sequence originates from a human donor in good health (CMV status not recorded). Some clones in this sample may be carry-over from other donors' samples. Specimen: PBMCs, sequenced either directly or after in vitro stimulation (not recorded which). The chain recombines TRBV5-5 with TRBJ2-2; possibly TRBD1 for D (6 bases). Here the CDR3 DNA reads TGTGCCAGCAGCTTGAGGACAGCCGGGGAGCTGTTTTTT. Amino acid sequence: CASSLRTAGELFF.